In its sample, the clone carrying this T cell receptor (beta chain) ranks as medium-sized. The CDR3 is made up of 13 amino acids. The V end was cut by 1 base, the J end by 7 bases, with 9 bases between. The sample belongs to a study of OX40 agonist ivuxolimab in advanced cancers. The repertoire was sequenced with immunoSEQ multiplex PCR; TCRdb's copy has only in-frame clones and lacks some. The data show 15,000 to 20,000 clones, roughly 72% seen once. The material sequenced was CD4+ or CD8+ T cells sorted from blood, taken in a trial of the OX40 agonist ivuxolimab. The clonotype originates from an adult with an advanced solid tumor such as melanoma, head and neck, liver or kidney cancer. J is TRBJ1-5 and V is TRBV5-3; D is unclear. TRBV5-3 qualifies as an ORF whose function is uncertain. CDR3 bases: TGTGCCAGAAGCTTGATAGGGCACCAGCCCCAGCATTTT. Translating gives CARSLIGHQPQHF.